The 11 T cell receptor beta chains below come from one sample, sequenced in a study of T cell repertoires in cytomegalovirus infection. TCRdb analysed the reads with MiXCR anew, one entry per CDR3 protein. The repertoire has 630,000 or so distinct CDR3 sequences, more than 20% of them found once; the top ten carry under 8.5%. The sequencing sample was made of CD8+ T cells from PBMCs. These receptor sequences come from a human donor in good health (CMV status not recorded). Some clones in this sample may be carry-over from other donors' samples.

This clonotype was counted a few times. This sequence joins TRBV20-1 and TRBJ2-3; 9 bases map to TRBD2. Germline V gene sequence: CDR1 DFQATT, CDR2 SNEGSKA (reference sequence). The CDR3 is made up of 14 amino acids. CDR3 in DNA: TGCAGCGTCAGGAGCGGGGGGCGCACAGATACGCAGTATTTT. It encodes CSVRSGGRTDTQYF.

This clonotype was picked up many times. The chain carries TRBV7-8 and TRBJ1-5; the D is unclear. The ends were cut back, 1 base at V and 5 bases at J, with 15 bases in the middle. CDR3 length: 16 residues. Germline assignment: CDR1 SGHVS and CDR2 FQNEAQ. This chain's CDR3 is CASSLGVFRGYQPQHF. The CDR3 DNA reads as TGTGCCAGCAGCTTAGGGGTGTTTCGGGGATATCAGCCCCAGCATTTT.

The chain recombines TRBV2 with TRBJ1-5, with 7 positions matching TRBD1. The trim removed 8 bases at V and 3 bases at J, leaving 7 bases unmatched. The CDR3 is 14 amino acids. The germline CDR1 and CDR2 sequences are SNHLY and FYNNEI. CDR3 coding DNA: TGTGCCAGCTACGGCGGGACAGACAATCAGCCCCAGCATTTT. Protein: CASYGGTDNQPQHF.

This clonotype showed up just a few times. The CDR3 nucleotides read TGTGCCAGCAGTGAAGGGCCCTACAATGAGCAGTTCTTC. Protein sequence: CASSEGPYNEQFF. The chain employs TRBV6-1 and TRBJ2-1; D ambiguous. The CDR3 totals 13 residues. In germline, CDR1 is MNHNS, CDR2 SASEGT. Trimming took 1 base from V and 2 from J, leaving 3 bases between them.

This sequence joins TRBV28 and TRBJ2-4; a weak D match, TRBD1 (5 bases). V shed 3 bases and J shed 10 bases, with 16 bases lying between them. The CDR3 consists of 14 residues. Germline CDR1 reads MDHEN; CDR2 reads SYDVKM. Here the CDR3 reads CASSFHKGVEIQYF. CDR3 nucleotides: TGTGCCAGCAGTTTTCATAAAGGGGTTGAAATTCAGTACTTC.

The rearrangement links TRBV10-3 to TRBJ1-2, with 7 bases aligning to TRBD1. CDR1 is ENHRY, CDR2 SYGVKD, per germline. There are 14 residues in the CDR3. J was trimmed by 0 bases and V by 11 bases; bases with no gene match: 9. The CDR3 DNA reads TGTGCCGCACACACAGGGGCAGCTAACTATGGCTACACCTTC. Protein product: CAAHTGAANYGYTF.

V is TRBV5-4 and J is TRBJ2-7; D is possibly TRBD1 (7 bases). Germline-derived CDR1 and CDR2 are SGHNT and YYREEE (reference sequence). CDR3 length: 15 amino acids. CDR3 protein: CAGSFSGGPPYEQYV. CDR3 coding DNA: TGTGCCGGCAGCTTTTCAGGGGGGCCCCCCTACGAGCAGTACGTC.

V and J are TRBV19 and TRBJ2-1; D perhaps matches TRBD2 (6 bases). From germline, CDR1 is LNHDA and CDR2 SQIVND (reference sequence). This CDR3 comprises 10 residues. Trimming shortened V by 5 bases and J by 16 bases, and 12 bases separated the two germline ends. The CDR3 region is CASSGGTPFF. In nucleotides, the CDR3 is TGTGCCAGTAGTGGGGGGACTCCTTTCTTC.

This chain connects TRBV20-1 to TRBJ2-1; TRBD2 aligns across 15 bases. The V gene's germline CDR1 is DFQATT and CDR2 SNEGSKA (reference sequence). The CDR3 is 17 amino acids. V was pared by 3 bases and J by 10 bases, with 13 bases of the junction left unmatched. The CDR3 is CSASSPRTSGGAREQFF. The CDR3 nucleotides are TGCAGTGCTAGCTCCCCCCGGACTAGCGGGGGGGCCCGCGAGCAGTTCTTC.

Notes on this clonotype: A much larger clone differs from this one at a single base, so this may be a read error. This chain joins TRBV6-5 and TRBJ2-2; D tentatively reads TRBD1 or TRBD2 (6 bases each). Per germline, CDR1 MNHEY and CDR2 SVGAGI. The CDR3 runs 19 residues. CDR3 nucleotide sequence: TGTGCCAACAGTGAATTCCCCCCACGCTACAGGGAGGACACCGGGGAGCTGTTTTTT. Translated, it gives CANSEFPPRYREDTGELFF.

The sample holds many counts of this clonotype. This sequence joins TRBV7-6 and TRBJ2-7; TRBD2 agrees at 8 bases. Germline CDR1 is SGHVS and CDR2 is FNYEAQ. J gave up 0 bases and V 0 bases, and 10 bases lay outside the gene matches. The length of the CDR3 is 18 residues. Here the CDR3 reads CASSLAPGPSGFSYEQYV. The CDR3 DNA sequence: TGTGCCAGCAGCTTAGCGCCGGGCCCTAGCGGGTTCTCCTACGAGCAGTACGTC.